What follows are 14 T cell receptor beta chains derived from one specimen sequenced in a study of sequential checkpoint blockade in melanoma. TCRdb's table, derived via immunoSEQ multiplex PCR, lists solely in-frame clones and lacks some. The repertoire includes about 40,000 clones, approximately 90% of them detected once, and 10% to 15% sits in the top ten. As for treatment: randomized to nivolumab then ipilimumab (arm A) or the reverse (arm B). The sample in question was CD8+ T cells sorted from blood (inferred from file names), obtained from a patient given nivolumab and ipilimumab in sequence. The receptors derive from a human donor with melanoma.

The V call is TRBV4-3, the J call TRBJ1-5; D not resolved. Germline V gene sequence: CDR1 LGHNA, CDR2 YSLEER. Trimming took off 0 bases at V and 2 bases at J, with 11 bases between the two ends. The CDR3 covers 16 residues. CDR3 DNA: TGCGCCAGCAGCCAAGATTGGACTCTCGGCAATCAGCCCCAGCATTTT. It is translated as CASSQDWTLGNQPQHF.

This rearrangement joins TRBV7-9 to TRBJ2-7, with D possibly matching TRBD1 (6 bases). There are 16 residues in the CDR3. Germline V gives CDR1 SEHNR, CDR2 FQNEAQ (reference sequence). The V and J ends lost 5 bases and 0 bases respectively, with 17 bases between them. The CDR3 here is CASSPADSVSSYEQYF. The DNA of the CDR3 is TGTGCCAGCAGCCCCGCGGACAGTGTGAGCTCCTACGAGCAGTACTTC.

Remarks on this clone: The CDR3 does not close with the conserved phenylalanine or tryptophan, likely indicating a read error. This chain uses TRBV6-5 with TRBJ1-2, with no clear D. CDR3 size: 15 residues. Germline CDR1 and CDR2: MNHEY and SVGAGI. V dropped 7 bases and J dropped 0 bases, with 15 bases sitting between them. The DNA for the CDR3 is TGTGCCAGCAAACCGGGTCGCAATACTAACTATGGCTACACCCTC. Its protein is CASKPGRNTNYGYTL.

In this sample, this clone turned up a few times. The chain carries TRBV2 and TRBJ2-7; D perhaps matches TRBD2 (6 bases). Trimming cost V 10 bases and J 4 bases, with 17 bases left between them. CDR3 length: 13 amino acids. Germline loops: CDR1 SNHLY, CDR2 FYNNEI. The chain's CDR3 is CATSFGSLYEQYV. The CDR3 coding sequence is TGTGCCACCAGCTTCGGGAGTTTGTACGAGCAGTACGTC.

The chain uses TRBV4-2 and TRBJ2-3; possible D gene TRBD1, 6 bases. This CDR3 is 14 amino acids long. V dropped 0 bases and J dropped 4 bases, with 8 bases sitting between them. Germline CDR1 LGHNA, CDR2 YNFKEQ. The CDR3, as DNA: TGTGCCAGCAGCCAAGAAGGGGGAGCAGATACGCAGTATTTT. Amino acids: CASSQEGGADTQYF.

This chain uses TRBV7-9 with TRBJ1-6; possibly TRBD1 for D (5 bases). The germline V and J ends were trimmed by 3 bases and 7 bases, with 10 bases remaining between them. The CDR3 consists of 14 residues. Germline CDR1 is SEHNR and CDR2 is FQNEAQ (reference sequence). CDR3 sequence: CASSLGTANSPLHF. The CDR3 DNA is TGTGCCAGCAGCTTGGGGACTGCGAATTCACCCCTCCACTTT.

CDR3 nucleotides: TGTGCCAGCAGCCCCCGCCTGGCGGGAAGGATGAAGACCCAGTACTTC. Residues: CASSPRLAGRMKTQYF. The genes are TRBV14 and TRBJ2-5; D might be TRBD2 (6 bases). This CDR3 is built from 16 residues. Trimming cost V 4 bases and J 6 bases, with 21 bases left between them. CDR1 SGHDN and CDR2 FVKESK come from the germline V gene.

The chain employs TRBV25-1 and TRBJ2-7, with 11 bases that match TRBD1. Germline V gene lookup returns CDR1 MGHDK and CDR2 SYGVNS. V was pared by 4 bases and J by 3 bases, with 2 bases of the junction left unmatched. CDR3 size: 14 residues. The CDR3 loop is CASSVGTGGYEQYF. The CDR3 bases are TGTGCCAGCAGTGTTGGGACAGGGGGCTACGAGCAGTACTTC.

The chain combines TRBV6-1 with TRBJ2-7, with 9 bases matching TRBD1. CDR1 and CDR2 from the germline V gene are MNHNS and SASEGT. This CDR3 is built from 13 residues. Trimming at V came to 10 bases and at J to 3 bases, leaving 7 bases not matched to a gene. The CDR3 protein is CAIGDRVGYEQYF. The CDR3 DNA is TGTGCCATTGGGGACAGGGTGGGCTACGAGCAGTACTTC.

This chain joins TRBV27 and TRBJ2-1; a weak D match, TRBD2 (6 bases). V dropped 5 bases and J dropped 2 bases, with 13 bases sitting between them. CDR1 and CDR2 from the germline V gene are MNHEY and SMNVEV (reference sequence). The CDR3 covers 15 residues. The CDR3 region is CASSVGGVTYNEQFF. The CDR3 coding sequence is TGTGCCAGCAGTGTCGGGGGAGTCACCTACAATGAGCAGTTCTTC.

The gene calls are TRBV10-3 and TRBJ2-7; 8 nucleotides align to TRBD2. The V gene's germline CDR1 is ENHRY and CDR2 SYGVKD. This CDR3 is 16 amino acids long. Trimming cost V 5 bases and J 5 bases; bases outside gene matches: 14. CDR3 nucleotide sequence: TGTGCCATCAGTCAGGGGCGGGGGGCTCAGGTTAACGAGCAGTACGTC. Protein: CAISQGRGAQVNEQYV.

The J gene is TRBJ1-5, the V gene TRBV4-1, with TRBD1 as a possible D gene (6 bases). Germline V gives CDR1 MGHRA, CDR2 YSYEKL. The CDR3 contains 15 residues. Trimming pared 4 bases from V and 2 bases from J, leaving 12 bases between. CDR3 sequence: CASSRTEGGNQPQHF. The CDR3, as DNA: TGCGCCAGCAGCCGCACCGAGGGGGGCAATCAGCCCCAGCATTTT.

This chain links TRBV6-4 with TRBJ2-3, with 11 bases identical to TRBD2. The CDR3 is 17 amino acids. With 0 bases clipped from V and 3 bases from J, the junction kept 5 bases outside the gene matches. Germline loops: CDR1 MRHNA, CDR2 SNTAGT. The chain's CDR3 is CASSDSVAGGPTDTQYF. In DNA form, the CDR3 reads TGTGCCAGCAGTGACTCGGTAGCGGGAGGGCCAACAGATACGCAGTATTTT.

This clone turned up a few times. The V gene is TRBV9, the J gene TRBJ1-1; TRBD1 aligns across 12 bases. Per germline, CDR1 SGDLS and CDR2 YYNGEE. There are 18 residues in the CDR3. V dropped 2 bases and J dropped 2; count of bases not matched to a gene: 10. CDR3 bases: TGTGCCAGCAGCGTCGATCCGGGACAGGGGGCGGGAAACACTGAAGCTTTCTTT. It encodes CASSVDPGQGAGNTEAFF.